What follows are 20 T cell receptor beta chains derived from one specimen sequenced in a study of blood T cell repertoires in COVID-19 (dated by TCRdb to about 2020). Libraries came from the immunoSEQ multiplex PCR assay. TCRdb took this table from immuneACCESS and kept in-frame rearrangements with V and J called. Such tables lack part of the clones; where checked against another copy, unresolved V genes explain under half of the gap, and the rest is unexplained. This sample has about half a million clones in its table, and 75% to 90% of those were observed once. The ten largest clones take up 3.2% of the sample. The sequenced sample was peripheral blood. The receptors originated from a human donor in a cohort sampled during active COVID-19.

The chain couples TRBV7-9 to TRBJ2-1, with D perhaps matching TRBD1 (6 bases). This CDR3 region has 16 residues. Germline loops: CDR1 SEHNR, CDR2 FQNEAQ (reference sequence). Trimming removed 3 bases from V and 4 bases from J, with 16 bases in between. The CDR3 nucleotides read TGTGCCAGCAGCTTCAGGACCACAGGGTTGTACAATGAGCAGTTCTTC. This sequence encodes CASSFRTTGLYNEQFF. Supplemented by reference TRBV7-9 and TRBJ2-1, the full variable domain reads DTGVSQNPRHKITKRGQNVTFRCDPISEHNRLYWYRQTLGQGPEFLTYFQNEAQLEKSRLLSDRFSAERPKGSFSTLEIQRTEQGDSAMYLCASSFRTTGLYNEQFFGPGTRLTVL.

J is TRBJ1-1 and V is TRBV2; D possibly corresponds to TRBD1 (5 bases). V lost 8 bases, J lost 0 bases, and 13 bases lay in between. The CDR3 is 14 amino acids. The germline V gene encodes CDR1 SNHLY and CDR2 FYNNEI. This CDR3 is CASLQELMNTEAFF. The DNA for the CDR3 is TGTGCCAGCCTACAGGAACTTATGAACACTGAAGCTTTCTTT.

The J gene is TRBJ1-1, the V gene TRBV30; D may be TRBD1 (6 bases). Germline values: CDR1 GTSNPN, CDR2 SVGIG (reference sequence). Trimming cost V 2 bases and J 0 bases, with 10 bases left between them. The CDR3 extends over 14 amino acids. The CDR3 region is CAWSPNRVNTEAFF. The CDR3 DNA is TGTGCCTGGAGTCCAAACAGGGTGAACACTGAAGCTTTCTTT.

Remarks on this clone: Distinct nucleotide sequences in the sample also encode this CDR3. The V gene is TRBV18, the J gene TRBJ2-1; 12 bases agree with TRBD1. The V and J ends lost 4 bases and 9 bases, in that order; junction bases with no gene match: 10. The CDR3 totals 16 residues. Germline V CDR1 and CDR2: KGHSH, LQKENI. CDR3 region: CASSRPRDRGPGEQFF. DNA of the CDR3: TGTGCCAGCTCACGGCCCCGGGACAGGGGGCCCGGTGAGCAGTTCTTC.

The chain uses TRBV6-6 and TRBJ1-3; D is perhaps TRBD1 (5 bases). The CDR3 consists of 15 residues. Germline lookup yields CDR1 MNHNY and CDR2 SVGAGI (reference sequence). The germline V and J ends were trimmed by 4 bases and 0 bases, with 10 bases remaining between them. The CDR3 protein is CASSSPGNSGNTIYF. The CDR3 DNA follows: TGTGCCAGCAGTTCTCCAGGGAACTCTGGAAACACCATATATTTT.

V is TRBV28 and J is TRBJ2-3; perhaps TRBD2 as D (7 bases). This CDR3 has 16 residues. V was shortened by 7 bases and J by 2 bases, with 19 bases between the two germline ends. Germline CDR1 is MDHEN and CDR2 is SYDVKM. The CDR3 nucleotides are TGTGCCAGCACCCTGAGGGGGAGGGCCAACACAGATACGCAGTATTTT. This gives the protein CASTLRGRANTDTQYF.

This clone was detected only once. Additional DNA sequences in this sample encode the identical CDR3. CDR3 bases: TGTGCCAGCAGCTCTCGGGTTCAAGAGACCCAGTACTTC. Encoded protein: CASSSRVQETQYF. The chain employs TRBV7-2 and TRBJ2-5; no clear D gene. The CDR3 is 13 residues long. Germline V gene sequence: CDR1 SGHTA, CDR2 FQGNSA. The V end was cut by 4 bases, the J end by 2 bases, with 8 bases between.

The V and J genes are TRBV27 and TRBJ2-6; 7 bases are shared with TRBD2. The J segment lost 4 bases and the V segment lost 2 bases, leaving 11 bases of the junction unmatched. The CDR3 is 18 amino acids. CDR1 MNHEY and CDR2 SMNVEV come from the germline V gene (reference sequence). For the CDR3, the DNA is TGTGCCAGCAGTTTAGCCTCGGCGGGAGAGGGCGGGGCCAACGTCCTGACTTTC. Its translation: CASSLASAGEGGANVLTF.

V is TRBV6-5 and J is TRBJ1-2, with 8 positions matching TRBD1. CDR1 MNHEY and CDR2 SVGAGI come from the germline V gene. J gave up 1 base and V 4 bases, and 2 bases lay outside the gene matches. CDR3 length equals 14 residues. CDR3 loop: CASSWTGRNYGYTF. CDR3 sequence (DNA): TGTGCCAGCAGTTGGACAGGGCGTAACTATGGCTACACCTTC.

The chain has TRBV5-1 and TRBJ2-3; D uncertain. Trimming stripped 2 bases from V and 0 bases from J, with 7 bases between. From germline, CDR1 is SGHRS and CDR2 YFSETQ. The CDR3 totals 14 residues. The CDR3 sequence: CASSFSSSTDTQYF. The CDR3 nucleotides are TGCGCCAGCAGCTTCAGTTCTAGCACAGATACGCAGTATTTT.

This clone was seen a few times. The genes are TRBV19 and TRBJ2-7; 10 bases align to TRBD1. This CDR3 is 14 amino acids long. Germline CDR1 is LNHDA and CDR2 is SQIVND (reference sequence). J gave up 5 bases and V 7 bases, and 8 bases lay outside the gene matches. The CDR3 protein is CASTTGQGRDEQYF. CDR3 coding DNA: TGTGCCAGTACCACGGGACAGGGGCGAGACGAGCAGTACTTC.

The V and J genes are TRBV6-2 or TRBV6-3 and TRBJ2-7, with TRBD1 matching over 7 bases. Germline V gene lookup returns CDR1 MNHEY and CDR2 SVGEGT. The CDR3 is 14 amino acids. J gave up 4 bases and V 4 bases, and 7 bases lay outside the gene matches. The CDR3 protein is CASSSGQPPYEQYF. The CDR3 bases are TGTGCCAGCAGTTCGGGACAGCCCCCTTACGAGCAGTACTTC.

V usage is TRBV18 and J usage is TRBJ2-3; D is undetermined. Trimming removed 2 bases from V and 0 bases from J, with 18 bases in between. The CDR3 loop spans 18 amino acids. Germline assignment: CDR1 KGHSH and CDR2 LQKENI. CDR3 region: CASSPEVYAALSTDTQYF. The CDR3 region has the DNA TGTGCCAGCTCACCAGAAGTATATGCGGCCCTAAGCACAGATACGCAGTATTTT.

This chain's CDR3 is CASSLALGLAGGQDTQYF. CDR3 in DNA: TGTGCCAGCAGCTTAGCGCTTGGGCTAGCGGGAGGGCAAGATACGCAGTATTTT. The chain combines TRBV11-1 with TRBJ2-3, with 12 bases identical to TRBD2. Germline CDR1 reads SGHAT; CDR2 reads FQDESV (reference sequence). Germline trimming cut 0 bases from V and 5 bases from J; bases unmatched to any gene: 9. CDR3 length equals 18 residues. The full variable domain, with the rest looked up from reference TRBV11-1 and TRBJ2-3, is EAEVAQSPRYKITEKSQAVAFWCDPISGHATLYWYRQILGQGPELLVQFQDESVVDDSQLPKDRFSAERLKGVDSTLKIQPAELGDSAMYLCASSLALGLAGGQDTQYFGPGTRLTVL.

V is TRBV14 and J is TRBJ1-1; TRBD1 is a possible D gene (6 bases). The CDR3 totals 16 residues. V lost 0 bases and J lost 1, with 12 bases in between. From germline, CDR1 is SGHDN and CDR2 FVKESK. This CDR3 reads CASSQERGHRNTEAFF. The CDR3 DNA reads as TGTGCCAGCAGCCAAGAGAGGGGACACCGGAACACTGAAGCTTTCTTT.

The CDR3 loop is CASSYEQGIRYYEQYF. The CDR3 bases are TGTGCCAGCAGTTACGAGCAGGGCATCCGCTACTACGAGCAGTACTTC. The chain couples TRBV6-2 or TRBV6-3 to TRBJ2-7; D is possibly TRBD1 (5 bases). The V gene's germline CDR1 is MNHEY and CDR2 SVGEGT. The V end was cut by 2 bases, the J end by 3 bases, with 17 bases between. There are 16 residues in the CDR3.

This chain joins TRBV9 and TRBJ2-1, with D maybe TRBD2 (6 bases). This CDR3 contains 15 residues. Germline CDR1 and CDR2: SGDLS and YYNGEE. Trimming cost V 7 bases and J 5 bases, with 19 bases left between them. The CDR3 region has the DNA TGTGCCAGCGGAAAAGGGAATAGCGGCCACAATGAGCAGTTCTTC. Translating gives CASGKGNSGHNEQFF.

CDR3 sequence reads: CASSVEPGSSGNTIYF. The CDR3 nucleotides are TGTGCCAGCAGCGTAGAACCGGGGTCCTCTGGAAACACCATATATTTT. The genes are TRBV9 and TRBJ1-3; the D is unclear. Germline V gene data show CDR1 as SGDLS and CDR2 as YYNGEE. V was clipped by 0 bases and J by 0 bases, with 10 bases between them. The CDR3 has 16 residues.

The chain has TRBV3-1 (or the pseudogene TRBV3-2) and TRBJ2-1; D gene uncertain. The CDR3 has 13 amino acids. V lost 2 bases and J lost 6, with 8 bases in between. Per germline, CDR1 LGHDT and CDR2 YNNKEL (reference sequence). The CDR3 sequence: CASSQPPVNEQFF. The CDR3 nucleotides are TGTGCCAGCAGCCAACCCCCTGTCAATGAGCAGTTCTTC.

This chain uses TRBV6-5 with TRBJ2-5; D not resolved. The V end was cut by 6 bases, the J end by 2 bases, with 10 bases between. In germline, CDR1 is MNHEY, CDR2 SVGAGI. This CDR3 spans 13 amino acids. The CDR3 sequence: CASSGRAQETQYF. The CDR3 bases are TGTGCCAGCAGCGGTCGAGCTCAAGAGACCCAGTACTTC.